This TCR beta chain was documented in a study of T-cell reconstitution after alpha-beta-depleted transplantation in children. Study-wide results and limits: It was surviving recipient T cells and thymic progenitors that gave some patients high TCRbeta diversity at day 60. At the one-year point after transplant, T-cell counts and TCRbeta diversity were found to come mostly from T cells that had been newly produced.

Unique molecular identifiers were incorporated into the prepared TCRbeta library. TCRdb reprocessed the PCR reads with MiXCR, giving one entry per CDR3 protein. The table records about 580,000 distinct CDR3 sequences, 25% to 30% of them present only once. This clonotype has just a few counts. Its antigen is still unknown. In germline, CDR1 is SGHKS, CDR2 YYEKEE (reference sequence). V lost 4 bases and J lost 3; bases outside the gene matches: 13. The CDR3 is 17 residues long. J is TRBJ2-7 and V is TRBV5-5; 10 bases align to TRBD2. The sample consisted of PBMCs, taken before TCRalphabeta/CD19-depleted stem cell transplant. The sequence was obtained from a boy under two years old with Wiskott-Aldrich syndrome, due to receive a stem cell transplant. This chain's CDR3 is CASSPTPAAGGGYEQYF. CDR3 DNA: TGTGCCAGCAGCCCAACACCTGCAGCGGGAGGGGGCTACGAGCAGTACTTC.